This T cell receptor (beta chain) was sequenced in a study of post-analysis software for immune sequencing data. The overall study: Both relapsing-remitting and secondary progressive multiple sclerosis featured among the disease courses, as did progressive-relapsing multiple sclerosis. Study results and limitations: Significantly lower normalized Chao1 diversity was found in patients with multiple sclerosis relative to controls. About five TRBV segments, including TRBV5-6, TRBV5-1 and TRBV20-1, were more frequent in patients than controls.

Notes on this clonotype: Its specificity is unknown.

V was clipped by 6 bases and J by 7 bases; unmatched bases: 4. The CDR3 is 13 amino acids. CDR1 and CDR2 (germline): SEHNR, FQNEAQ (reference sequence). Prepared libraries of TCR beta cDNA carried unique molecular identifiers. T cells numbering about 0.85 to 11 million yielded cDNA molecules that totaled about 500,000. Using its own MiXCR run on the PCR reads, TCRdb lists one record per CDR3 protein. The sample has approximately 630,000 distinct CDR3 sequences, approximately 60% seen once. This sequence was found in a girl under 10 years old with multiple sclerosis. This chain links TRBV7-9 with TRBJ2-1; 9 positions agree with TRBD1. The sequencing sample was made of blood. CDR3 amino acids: CASRQDRGNEQFF. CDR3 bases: TGTGCCAGCAGACAAGACAGGGGGAATGAGCAGTTCTTC.